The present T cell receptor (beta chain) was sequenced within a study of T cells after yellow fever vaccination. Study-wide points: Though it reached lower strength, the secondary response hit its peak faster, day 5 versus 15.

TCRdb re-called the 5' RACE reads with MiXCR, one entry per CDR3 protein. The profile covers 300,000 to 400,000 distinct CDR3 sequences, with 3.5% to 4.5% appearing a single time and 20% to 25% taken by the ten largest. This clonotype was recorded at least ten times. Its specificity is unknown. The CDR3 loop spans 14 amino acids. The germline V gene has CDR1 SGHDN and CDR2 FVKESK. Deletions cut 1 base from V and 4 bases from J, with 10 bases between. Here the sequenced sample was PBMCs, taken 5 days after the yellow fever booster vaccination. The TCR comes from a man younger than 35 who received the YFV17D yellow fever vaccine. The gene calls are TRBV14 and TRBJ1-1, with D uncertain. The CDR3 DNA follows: TGTGCCAGCAGCCAAGTAGGGATCGGCACTGAAGCTTTCTTT. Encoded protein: CASSQVGIGTEAFF.